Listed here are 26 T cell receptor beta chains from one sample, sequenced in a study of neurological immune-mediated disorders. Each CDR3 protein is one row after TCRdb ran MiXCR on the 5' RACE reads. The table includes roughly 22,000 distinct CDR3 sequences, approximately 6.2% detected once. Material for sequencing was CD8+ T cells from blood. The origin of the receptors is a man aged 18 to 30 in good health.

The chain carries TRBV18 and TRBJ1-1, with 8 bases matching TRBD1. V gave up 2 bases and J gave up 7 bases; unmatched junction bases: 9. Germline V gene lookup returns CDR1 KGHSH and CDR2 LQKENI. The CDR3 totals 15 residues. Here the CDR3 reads CASSPSDRVDGEAFF. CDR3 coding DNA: TGTGCCAGCTCACCATCGGACAGGGTGGATGGTGAAGCTTTCTTT.

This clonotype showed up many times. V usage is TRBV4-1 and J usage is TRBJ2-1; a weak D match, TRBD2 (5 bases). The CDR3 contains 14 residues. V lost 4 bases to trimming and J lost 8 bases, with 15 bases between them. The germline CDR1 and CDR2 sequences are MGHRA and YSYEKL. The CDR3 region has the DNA TGCGCCAGCAGCCGCGTAGCGTTGGAGGATGAGCAGTTCTTC. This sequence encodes CASSRVALEDEQFF.

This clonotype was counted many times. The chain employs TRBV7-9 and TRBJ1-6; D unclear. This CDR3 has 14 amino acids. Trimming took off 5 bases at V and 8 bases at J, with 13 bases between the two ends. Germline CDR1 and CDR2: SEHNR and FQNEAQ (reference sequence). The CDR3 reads CASSPGMGDSPLHF. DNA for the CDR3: TGTGCCAGCAGCCCAGGCATGGGCGATTCACCCCTCCACTTT.

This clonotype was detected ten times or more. CDR3 residues: CASSPLVYEQYF. In nucleotides, the CDR3 is TGTGCCAGCAGTCCACTGGTATACGAGCAGTACTTC. The chain recombines TRBV7-8 with TRBJ2-7; D unclear. CDR3 length: 12 amino acids. Germline values: CDR1 SGHVS, CDR2 FQNEAQ. The V end was cut by 6 bases, the J end by 4 bases, with 10 bases between.

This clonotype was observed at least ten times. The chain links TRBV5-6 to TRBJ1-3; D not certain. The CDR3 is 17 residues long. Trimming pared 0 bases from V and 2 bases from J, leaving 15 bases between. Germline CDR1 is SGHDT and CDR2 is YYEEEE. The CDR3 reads CASSLVGGNAPGNTIYF. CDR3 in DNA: TGTGCCAGCAGCTTGGTAGGAGGGAACGCTCCTGGAAACACCATATATTTT.

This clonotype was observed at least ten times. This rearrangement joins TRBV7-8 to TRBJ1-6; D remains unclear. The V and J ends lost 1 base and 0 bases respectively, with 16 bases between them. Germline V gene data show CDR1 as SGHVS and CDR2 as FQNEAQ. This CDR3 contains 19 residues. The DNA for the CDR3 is TGTGCCAGCAGCTTAGGCATCGAAGGAGGGTCCTCCTATAATTCACCCCTCCACTTT. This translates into CASSLGIEGGSSYNSPLHF.

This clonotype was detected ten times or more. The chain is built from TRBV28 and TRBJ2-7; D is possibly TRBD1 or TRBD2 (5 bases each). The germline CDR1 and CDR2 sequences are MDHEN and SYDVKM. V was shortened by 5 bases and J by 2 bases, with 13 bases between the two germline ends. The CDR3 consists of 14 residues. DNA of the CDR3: TGTGCCAGCAGTACCGGGACGGAGGCCTACGAGCAGTACTTC. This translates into CASSTGTEAYEQYF.

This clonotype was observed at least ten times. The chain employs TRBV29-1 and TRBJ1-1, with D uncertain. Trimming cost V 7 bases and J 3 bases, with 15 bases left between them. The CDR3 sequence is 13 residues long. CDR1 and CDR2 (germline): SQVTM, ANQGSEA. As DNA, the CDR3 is TGCAGCGCTCCAGACGGGGTGTACACTGAAGCTTTCTTT. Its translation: CSAPDGVYTEAFF.

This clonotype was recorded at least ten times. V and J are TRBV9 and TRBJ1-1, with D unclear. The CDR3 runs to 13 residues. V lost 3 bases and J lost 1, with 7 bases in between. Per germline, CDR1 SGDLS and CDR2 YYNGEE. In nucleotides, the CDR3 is TGTGCCAGCAGCGCCGTAGGGAACACTGAAGCTTTCTTT. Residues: CASSAVGNTEAFF.

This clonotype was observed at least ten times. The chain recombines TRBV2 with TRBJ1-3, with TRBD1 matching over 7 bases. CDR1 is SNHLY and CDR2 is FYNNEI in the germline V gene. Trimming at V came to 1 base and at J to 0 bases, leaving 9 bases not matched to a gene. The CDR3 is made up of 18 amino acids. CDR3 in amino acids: CASSEDQTGLHSGNTIYF. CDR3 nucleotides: TGTGCCAGCAGTGAAGATCAGACAGGGCTGCACTCTGGAAACACCATATATTTT.

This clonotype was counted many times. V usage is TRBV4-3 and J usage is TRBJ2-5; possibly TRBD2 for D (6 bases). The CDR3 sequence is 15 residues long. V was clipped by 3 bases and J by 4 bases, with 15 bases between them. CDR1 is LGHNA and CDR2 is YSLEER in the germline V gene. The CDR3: CASSQGGGAGETQYF. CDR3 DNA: TGCGCCAGCAGCCAGGGCGGAGGGGCTGGAGAGACCCAGTACTTC.

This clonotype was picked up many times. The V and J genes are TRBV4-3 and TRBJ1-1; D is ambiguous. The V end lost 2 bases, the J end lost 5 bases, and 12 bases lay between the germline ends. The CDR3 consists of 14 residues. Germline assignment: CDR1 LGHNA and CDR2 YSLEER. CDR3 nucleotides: TGCGCCAGCAGCCAACAGCCCGGGGAAACTGAAGCTTTCTTT. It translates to CASSQQPGETEAFF.

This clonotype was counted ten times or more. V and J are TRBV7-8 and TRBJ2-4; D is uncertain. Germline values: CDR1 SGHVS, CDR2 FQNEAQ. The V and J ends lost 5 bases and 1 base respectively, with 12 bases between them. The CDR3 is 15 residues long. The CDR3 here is CASSPSVPAKNIQYF. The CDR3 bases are TGTGCCAGCAGCCCCTCCGTACCGGCCAAAAACATTCAGTACTTC.

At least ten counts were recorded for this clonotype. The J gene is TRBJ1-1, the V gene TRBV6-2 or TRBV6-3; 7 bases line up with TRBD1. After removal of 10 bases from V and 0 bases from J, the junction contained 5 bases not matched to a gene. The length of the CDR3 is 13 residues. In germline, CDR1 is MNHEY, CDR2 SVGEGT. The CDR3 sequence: CATQQGLNTEAFF. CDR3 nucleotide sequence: TGTGCCACTCAACAGGGGTTGAACACTGAAGCTTTCTTT.

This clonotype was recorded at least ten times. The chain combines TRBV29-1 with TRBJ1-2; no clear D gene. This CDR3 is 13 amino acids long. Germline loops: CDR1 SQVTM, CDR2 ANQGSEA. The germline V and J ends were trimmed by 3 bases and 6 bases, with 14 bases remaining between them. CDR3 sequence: CSVDDPGSNGYTF. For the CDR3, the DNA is TGCAGCGTTGACGATCCGGGATCCAATGGCTACACCTTC.

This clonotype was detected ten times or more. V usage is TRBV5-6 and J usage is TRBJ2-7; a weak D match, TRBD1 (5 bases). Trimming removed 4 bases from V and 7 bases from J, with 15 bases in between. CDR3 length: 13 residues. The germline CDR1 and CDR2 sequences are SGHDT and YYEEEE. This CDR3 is CASSPSRSGEQYF. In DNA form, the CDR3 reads TGTGCCAGCAGCCCAAGTCGCTCAGGGGAGCAGTACTTC.

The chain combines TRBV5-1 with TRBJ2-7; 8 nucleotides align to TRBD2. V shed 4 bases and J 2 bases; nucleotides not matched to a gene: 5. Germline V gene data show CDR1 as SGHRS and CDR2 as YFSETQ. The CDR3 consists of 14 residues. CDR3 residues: CASSVTSGTYEQYF. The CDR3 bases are TGCGCCAGCAGCGTAACTAGCGGCACCTACGAGCAGTACTTC.

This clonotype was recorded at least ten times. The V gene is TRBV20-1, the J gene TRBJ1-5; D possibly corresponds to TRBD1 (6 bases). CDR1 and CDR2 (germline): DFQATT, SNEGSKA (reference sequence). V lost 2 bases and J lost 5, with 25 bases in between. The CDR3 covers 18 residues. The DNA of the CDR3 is TGCAGTGCTAGATCCGTCGGCAGGGGAGGTCGTCGTGATCAGCCCCAGCATTTT. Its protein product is CSARSVGRGGRRDQPQHF.

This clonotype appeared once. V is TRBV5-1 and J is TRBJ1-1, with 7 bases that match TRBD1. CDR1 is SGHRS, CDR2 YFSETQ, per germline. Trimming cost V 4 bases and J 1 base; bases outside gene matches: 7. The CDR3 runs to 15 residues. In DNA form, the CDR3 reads TGCGCCAGCAGCAGCCCGGGACAGACGAACACTGAAGCTTTCTTT. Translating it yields CASSSPGQTNTEAFF.

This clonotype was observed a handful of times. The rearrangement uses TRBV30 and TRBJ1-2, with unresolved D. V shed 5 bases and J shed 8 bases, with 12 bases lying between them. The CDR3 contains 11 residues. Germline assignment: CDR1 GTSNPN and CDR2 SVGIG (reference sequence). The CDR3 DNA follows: TGTGCCTGGGAGGAAAAGGGAGGCTACACCTTC. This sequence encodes CAWEEKGGYTF. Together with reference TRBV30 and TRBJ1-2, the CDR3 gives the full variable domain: SQTIHQWPATLVQPVGSPLSLECTVEGTSNPNLYWYRQAAGRGLQLLFYSVGIGQISSEVPQNLSASRPQDRQFILSSKKLLLSDSGFYLCAWEEKGGYTFGSGTRLTVV.

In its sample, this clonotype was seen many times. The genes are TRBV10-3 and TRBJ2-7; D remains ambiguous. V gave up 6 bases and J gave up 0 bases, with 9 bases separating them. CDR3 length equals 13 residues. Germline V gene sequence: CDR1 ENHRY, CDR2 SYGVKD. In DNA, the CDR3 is TGTGCCATCAGGCCGGCTCACTCCTACGAGCAGTACTTC. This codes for CAIRPAHSYEQYF.

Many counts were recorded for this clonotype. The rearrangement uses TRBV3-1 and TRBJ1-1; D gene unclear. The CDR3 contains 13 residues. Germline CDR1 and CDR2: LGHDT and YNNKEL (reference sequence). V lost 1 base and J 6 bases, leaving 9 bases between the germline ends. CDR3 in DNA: TGTGCCAGCAGCCAAGGACCATGGGCTGAAGCTTTCTTT. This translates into CASSQGPWAEAFF.

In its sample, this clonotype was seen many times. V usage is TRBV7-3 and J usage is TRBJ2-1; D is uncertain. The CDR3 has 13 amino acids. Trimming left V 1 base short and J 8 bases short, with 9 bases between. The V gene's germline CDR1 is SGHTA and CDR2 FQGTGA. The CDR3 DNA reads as TGTGCCAGCAGCTTAAGTCCGGGTGATGAGCAGTTCTTC. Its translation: CASSLSPGDEQFF.

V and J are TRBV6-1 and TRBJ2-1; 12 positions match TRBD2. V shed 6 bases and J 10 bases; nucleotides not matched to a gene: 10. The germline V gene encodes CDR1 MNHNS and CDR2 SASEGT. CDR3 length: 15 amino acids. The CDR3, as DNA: TGTGCCAGCAGACTCTCTAGCGGGGGGGCCGGGGAGCAGTTCTTC. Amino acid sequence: CASRLSSGGAGEQFF.

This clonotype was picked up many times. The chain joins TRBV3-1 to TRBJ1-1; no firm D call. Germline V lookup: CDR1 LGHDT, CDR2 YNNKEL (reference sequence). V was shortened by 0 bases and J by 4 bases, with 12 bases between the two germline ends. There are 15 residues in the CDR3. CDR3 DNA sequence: TGTGCCAGCAGCCAAGATTTGTGGCGGACCACTGAAGCTTTCTTT. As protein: CASSQDLWRTTEAFF.

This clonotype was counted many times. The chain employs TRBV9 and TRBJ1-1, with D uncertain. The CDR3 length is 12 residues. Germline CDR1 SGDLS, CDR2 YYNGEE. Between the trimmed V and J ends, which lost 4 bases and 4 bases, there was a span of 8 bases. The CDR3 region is CASSPGSTEAFF. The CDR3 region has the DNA TGTGCCAGCAGCCCGGGGAGCACTGAAGCTTTCTTT.